The sequence of this T cell receptor beta chain was determined in a study of T cell responses to AZD1222 COVID-19 vaccine listed by TCRdb under 2021. A note on the overall study: A total of about 230 trial participants underwent TCR sequencing, of whom some 210 received two doses of AZD1222 and some 26 received two doses of the MenACWY control vaccine. Trial participants were enrolled by age into subgroups of 18-55, 56-69 and 70-plus years, and about 150, 27 and 61 TCR-sequenced participants, respectively, were included in these subgroups. Study-level results and caveats: CD4 TCRs associated with the vaccine covered the entire spike protein, and the dominant responses were in regions 160-218 and 743-854. Nearly half of unique spike-specific TCRs reportedly recognized epitopes outside regions mutated in the B.1.351 and B.1.1.7 variants. Conclusions about previously exposed vaccinees were limited because only a handful of AZD1222 recipients were SARS-CoV-2 seropositive at baseline. A significant rise in spike-specific TCR breadth and depth was observed after two AZD1222 doses relative to day 0 and relative to MenACWY recipients. Because no day 14 peak-response samples were available, repertoires were characterized only after the peak T cell response. Participants were mostly white British and included more females than males, and it was suggested by the authors that clonal diversity may have been underestimated. The 56-69-year group was small, and its depth increase did not reach significance, likely because of low power.

The CDR3 regions of human TCRbeta chains were analyzed by immunosequencing. For the original study's pipeline: TCRs in the repertoires were matched against a reference library of SARS-CoV-2-specific TCRs that had been generated with the MIRA antigen-specificity platform. Breadth was defined as the fraction of unique TCRs that were SARS-CoV-2-associated. Depth was defined as the fraction of total T cells that were SARS-CoV-2-associated. Using the MIRA data, every spike-specific TCR was mapped to the spike region that the TCR reacted to and assigned to either a CD4 or a CD8 class. Log10-transformed breadth and depth values were compared by one-way ANOVA with Sidak's multiple comparisons tests. This immuneACCESS table, as held by TCRdb, lists in-frame sequences with V and J called but not all clones. Of the missing ones, under half trace to an unresolved V gene in checked studies; the others have no known cause. From that table come the V and J calls and clone size; the DNA was used to work out D and trimming. Across this sample there are 15,000 to 20,000 clones, with about 90% seen only once. The top ten hold roughly 8.7% of the sample.

This clone is a singleton in its sample. It lacks a known antigen. Base qualities are not provided; no much larger clone lies one nucleotide away. What the time point label conveys for this sample: about 28 days (+/-7) after the second vaccine dose. AZD1222 recipients with second doses at about 4 weeks or about 12 weeks were pooled, because spike-specific TCR depth and breadth did not differ between schedules. Vaccinee samples were obtained from the UK trials COV001 and COV002, which included a single-blind randomized controlled phase 2/3 trial of AZD1222 (ChAdOx1 nCoV-19) in healthy adults. For TCRbeta chain sequencing, PBMC samples were collected from trial participants at day 0 and at day 28 after the second dose. This material consisted of peripheral blood, taken 28 days after the second AZD1222 dose. This TCR derives from an adult who received the AZD1222 COVID-19 vaccine.

The CDR3 here reads CASSLSVTSYGYTF. The DNA sequence reads TGTGCCAGCAGTTTATCGGTCACGAGTTATGGCTACACCTTC. The chain uses TRBV28 and TRBJ1-2, with the identity of the D gene unclear. From its cysteine to its phenylalanine, the CDR3 spans 14 amino acids. Only the CDR3 DNA is retained, 42 bases long and in frame from the first base. Sequences MDHEN (CDR1) and SYDVKM (CDR2) are obtained from the germline V gene. The trim is 1 base for V and 5 bases for J, with a gap of 11 bases between the germline ends.